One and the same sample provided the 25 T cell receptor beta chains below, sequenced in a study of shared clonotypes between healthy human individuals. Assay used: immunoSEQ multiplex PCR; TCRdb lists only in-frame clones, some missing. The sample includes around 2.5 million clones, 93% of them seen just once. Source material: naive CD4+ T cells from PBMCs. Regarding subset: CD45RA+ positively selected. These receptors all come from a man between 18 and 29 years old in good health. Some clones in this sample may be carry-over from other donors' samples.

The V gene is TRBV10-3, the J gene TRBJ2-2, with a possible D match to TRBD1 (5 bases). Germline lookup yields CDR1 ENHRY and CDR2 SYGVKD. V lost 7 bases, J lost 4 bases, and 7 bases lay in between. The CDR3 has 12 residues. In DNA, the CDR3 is TGTGCCATCAACACAGGCACCGGGGAGCTGTTTTTT. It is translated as CAINTGTGELFF.

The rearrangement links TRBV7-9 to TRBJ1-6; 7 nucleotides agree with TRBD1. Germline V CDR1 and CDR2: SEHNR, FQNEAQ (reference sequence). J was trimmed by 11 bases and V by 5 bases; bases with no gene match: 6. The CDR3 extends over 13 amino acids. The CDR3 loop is CASSTGDRAPLHF. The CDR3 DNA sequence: TGTGCCAGCAGCACAGGGGATAGAGCACCCCTCCACTTT. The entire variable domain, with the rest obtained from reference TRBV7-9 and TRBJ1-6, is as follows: DTGVSQNPRHKITKRGQNVTFRCDPISEHNRLYWYRQTLGQGPEFLTYFQNEAQLEKSRLLSDRFSAERPKGSFSTLEIQRTEQGDSAMYLCASSTGDRAPLHFGNGTRLTVT.

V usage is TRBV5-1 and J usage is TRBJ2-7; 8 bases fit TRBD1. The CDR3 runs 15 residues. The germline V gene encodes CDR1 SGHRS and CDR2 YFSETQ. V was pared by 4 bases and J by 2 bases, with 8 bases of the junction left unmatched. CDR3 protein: CASSPRTGNPYEQYF. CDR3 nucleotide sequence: TGCGCCAGCAGCCCGCGGACAGGGAATCCCTACGAGCAGTACTTC.

DNA for the CDR3: TGTGCCAGCAGGCTTTGGGAAAAACTGTTTTTT. It encodes CASRLWEKLFF. The genes are TRBV28 and TRBJ1-4; D is unclear. This CDR3 comprises 11 residues. Trimming left V 6 bases short and J 8 bases short, with 7 bases between. CDR1 is MDHEN and CDR2 is SYDVKM in the germline V gene.

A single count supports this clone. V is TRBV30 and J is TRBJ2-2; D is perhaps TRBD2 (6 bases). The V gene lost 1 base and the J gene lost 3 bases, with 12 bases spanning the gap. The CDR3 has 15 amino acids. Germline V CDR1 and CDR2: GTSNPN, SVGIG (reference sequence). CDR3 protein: CAWSGGVVDTGELFF. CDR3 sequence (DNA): TGTGCCTGGAGTGGGGGGGTCGTGGACACCGGGGAGCTGTTTTTT.

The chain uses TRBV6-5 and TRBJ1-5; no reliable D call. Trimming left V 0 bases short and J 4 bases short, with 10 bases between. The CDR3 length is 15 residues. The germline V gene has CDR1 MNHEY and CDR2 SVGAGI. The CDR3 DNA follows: TGTGCCAGCAGTTACTCGTTCGTCAGTAATCAGCCCCAGCATTTT. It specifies CASSYSFVSNQPQHF.

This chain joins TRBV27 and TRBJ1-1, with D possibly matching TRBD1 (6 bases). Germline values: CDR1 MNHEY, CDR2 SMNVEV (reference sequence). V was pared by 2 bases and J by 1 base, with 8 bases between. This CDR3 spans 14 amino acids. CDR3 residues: CASSLVTGNTEAFF. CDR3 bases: TGTGCCAGCAGTTTAGTGACAGGGAACACTGAAGCTTTCTTT.

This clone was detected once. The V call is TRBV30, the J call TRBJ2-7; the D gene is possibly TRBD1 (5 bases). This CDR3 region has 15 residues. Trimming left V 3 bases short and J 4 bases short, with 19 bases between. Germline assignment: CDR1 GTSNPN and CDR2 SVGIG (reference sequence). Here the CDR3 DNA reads TGTGCCTGGAGCCTATCCTGGCAGGGCAAGTACGAGCAGTACTTC. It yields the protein CAWSLSWQGKYEQYF.

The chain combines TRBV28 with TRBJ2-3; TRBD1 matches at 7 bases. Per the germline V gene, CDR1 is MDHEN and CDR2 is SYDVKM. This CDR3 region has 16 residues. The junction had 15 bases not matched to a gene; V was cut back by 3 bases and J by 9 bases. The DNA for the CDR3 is TGTGCCAGCAGTTTTACACCCGACAGGGCCCCCCAGACGCAGTATTTT. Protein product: CASSFTPDRAPQTQYF.

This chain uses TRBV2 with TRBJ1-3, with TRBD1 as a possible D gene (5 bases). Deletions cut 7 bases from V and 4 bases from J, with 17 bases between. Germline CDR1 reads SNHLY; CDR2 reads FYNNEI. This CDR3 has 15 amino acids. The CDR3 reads CASKREDSGGNTIYF. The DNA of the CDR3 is TGTGCCAGCAAACGAGAAGACAGTGGAGGAAACACCATATATTTT.

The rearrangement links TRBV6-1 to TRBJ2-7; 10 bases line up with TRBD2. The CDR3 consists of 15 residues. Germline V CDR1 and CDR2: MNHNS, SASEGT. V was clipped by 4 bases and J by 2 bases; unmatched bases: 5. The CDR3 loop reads CASSGLTSGTYEQYF. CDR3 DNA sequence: TGTGCCAGCAGTGGCTTAACTAGCGGGACCTACGAGCAGTACTTC.

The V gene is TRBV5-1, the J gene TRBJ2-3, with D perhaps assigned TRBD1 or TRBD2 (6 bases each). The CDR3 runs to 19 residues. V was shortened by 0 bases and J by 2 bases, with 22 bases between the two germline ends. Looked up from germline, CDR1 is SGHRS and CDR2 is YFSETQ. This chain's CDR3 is CASSLGGRGSREITDTQYF. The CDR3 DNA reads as TGCGCCAGCAGCTTGGGTGGCAGGGGCAGTCGGGAGATCACAGATACGCAGTATTTT. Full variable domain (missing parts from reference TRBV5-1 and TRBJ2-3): KAGVTQTPRYLIKTRGQQVTLSCSPISGHRSVSWYQQTPGQGLQFLFEYFSETQRNKGNFPGRFSGRQFSNSRSEMNVSTLELGDSALYLCASSLGGRGSREITDTQYFGPGTRLTVL.

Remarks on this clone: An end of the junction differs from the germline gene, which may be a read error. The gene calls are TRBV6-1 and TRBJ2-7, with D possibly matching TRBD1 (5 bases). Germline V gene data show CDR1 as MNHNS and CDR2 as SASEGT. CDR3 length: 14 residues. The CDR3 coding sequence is TGTGCCAGCCGTGACCAGGGAAGCTCCTACGAGCAGTACTTC. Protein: CASRDQGSSYEQYF.

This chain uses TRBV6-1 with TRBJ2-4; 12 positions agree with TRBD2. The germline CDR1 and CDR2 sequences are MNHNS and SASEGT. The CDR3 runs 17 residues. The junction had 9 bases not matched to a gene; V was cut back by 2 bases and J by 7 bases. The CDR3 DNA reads TGTGCCAGCAGTGAAACCCCCCGACTAGCGGGAGTTAACATTCAGTACTTC. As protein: CASSETPRLAGVNIQYF.

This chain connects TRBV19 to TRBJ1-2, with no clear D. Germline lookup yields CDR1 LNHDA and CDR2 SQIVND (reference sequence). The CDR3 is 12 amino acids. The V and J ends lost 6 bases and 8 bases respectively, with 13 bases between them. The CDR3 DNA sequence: TGTGCCAGTAGCATTGGCGGCTTCGGCTACACCTTC. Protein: CASSIGGFGYTF.

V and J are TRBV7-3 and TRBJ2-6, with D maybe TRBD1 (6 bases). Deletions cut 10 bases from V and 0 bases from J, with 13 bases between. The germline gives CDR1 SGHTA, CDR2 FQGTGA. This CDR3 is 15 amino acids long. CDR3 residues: CATRKGGSGANVLTF. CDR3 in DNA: TGTGCCACCAGAAAAGGGGGCTCTGGGGCCAACGTCCTGACTTTC.

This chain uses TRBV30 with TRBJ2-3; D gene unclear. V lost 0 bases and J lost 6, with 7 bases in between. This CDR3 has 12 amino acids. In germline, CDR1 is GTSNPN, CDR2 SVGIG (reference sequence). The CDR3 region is CAWSVFIDTQYF. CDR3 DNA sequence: TGTGCCTGGAGTGTATTCATTGATACGCAGTATTTT.

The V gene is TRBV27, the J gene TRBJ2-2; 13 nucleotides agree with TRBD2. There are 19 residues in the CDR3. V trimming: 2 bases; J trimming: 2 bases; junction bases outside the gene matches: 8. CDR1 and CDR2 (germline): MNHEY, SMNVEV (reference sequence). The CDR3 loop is CASSLAGLAGYPNTGELFF. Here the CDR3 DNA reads TGTGCCAGCAGTTTAGCGGGACTAGCGGGATATCCTAACACCGGGGAGCTGTTTTTT.

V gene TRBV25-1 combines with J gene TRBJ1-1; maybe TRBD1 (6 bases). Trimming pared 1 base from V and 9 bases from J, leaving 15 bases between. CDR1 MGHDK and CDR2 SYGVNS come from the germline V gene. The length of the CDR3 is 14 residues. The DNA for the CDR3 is TGTGCCAGCAGTGAATTATCCCCAGGGGTGCAAGCTTTCTTT. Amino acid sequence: CASSELSPGVQAFF.

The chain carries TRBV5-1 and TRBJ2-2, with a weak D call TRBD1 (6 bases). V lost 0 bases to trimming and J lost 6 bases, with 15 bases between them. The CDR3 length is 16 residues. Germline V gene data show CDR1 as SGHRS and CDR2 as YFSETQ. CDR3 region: CASSLGPQGSAGELFF. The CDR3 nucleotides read TGCGCCAGCAGCTTGGGACCTCAGGGGTCGGCCGGGGAGCTGTTTTTT.

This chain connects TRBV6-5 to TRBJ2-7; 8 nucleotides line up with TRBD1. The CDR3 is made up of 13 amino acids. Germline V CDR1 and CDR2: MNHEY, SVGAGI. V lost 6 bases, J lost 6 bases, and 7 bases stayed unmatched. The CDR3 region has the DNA TGTGCCAGCAGACCAAGGACAGGGCTCGAGCAGTACTTC. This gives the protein CASRPRTGLEQYF.

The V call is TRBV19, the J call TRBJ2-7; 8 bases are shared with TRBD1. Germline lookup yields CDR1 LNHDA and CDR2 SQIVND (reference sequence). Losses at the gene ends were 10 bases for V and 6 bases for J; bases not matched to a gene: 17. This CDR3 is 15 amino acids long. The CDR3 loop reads CATYPHGQGQGEQYF. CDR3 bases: TGTGCCACTTACCCCCACGGACAGGGCCAGGGCGAGCAGTACTTC.

The CDR3 sequence: CAWTKGTVGHSPLHF. CDR3 sequence (DNA): TGTGCCTGGACCAAAGGGACTGTAGGTCATTCACCCCTCCACTTT. The chain combines TRBV30 with TRBJ1-6, with D possibly matching TRBD1 (5 bases). Per the germline V gene, CDR1 is GTSNPN and CDR2 is SVGIG (reference sequence). V lost 4 bases to trimming and J lost 8 bases, with 18 bases between them. The CDR3 has 15 amino acids.

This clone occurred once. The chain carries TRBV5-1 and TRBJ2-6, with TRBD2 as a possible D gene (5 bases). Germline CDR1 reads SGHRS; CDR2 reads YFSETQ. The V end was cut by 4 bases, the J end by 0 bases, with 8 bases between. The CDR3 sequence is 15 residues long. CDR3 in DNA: TGCGCCAGCAGCCCGAGGGTCTCTGGGGCCAACGTCCTGACTTTC. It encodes CASSPRVSGANVLTF.

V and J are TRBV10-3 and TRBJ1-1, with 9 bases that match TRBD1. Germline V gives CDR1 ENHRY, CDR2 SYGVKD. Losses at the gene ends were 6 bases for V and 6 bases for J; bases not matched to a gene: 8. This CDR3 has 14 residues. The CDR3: CAIRSQGAPAEAFF. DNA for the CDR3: TGTGCCATCAGGTCACAGGGGGCGCCTGCTGAAGCTTTCTTT.